The 27 T cell receptor beta chains reported below all come from one sample, sequenced in a study of Ad26.COV2.S vaccination and SARS-CoV-2 variants. Stated treatment: 15 to 20 received Ad26.COV2.S at low or high dose, single or two shots; about 5 received placebo; per-sample allocation not given. Specimens were obtained on day 63 following the first vaccine or placebo injection. Produced via immunoSEQ multiplex PCR; TCRdb's table is partial and in-frame only. The table lists hundreds of thousands of clones, 89% of them singletons, with roughly 1.5% in the top ten. The material sequenced was peripheral blood, taken in a trial of Ad26.COV2.S vaccine versus placebo. These receptors came from a person between 18 and 59 years old who received the Ad26.COV2.S COVID-19 vaccine or a placebo.

The chain links TRBV3-1 (or the pseudogene TRBV3-2) to TRBJ1-6; 7 nucleotides line up with TRBD1. This CDR3 is built from 15 residues. CDR1 and CDR2 (germline): LGHDT, YNNKEL (reference sequence). The V gene end was trimmed by 3 bases and the J gene end by 8 bases; junction bases not matched to a gene: 7. CDR3 loop: CASSHGGGVDSPLHF. DNA for the CDR3: TGTGCCAGCAGCCATGGAGGGGGCGTAGATTCACCCCTCCACTTT.

As for this clone: In the same sample, other DNA sequences code for this CDR3. This chain connects TRBV19 to TRBJ2-7; the D gene could be TRBD1 or TRBD2 (6 bases each). The length of the CDR3 is 14 residues. V was shortened by 1 base and J by 4 bases, with 11 bases between the two germline ends. CDR1 and CDR2 from the germline V gene are LNHDA and SQIVND (reference sequence). This CDR3 is CASSIGPGAYEQYF. The CDR3 DNA reads TGTGCCAGTAGTATAGGACCGGGGGCTTACGAGCAGTACTTC. The full variable domain, with the rest looked up from reference TRBV19 and TRBJ2-7, is DGGITQSPKYLFRKEGQNVTLSCEQNLNHDAMYWYRQDPGQGLRLIYYSQIVNDFQKGDIAEGYSVSREKKESFPLTVTSAQKNPTAFYLCASSIGPGAYEQYFGPGTRLTVT.

A remark on this clone: The identical CDR3 is also encoded by other nucleotide sequences in the sample. The chain couples TRBV5-1 to TRBJ1-3; D is ambiguous. Per the germline V gene, CDR1 is SGHRS and CDR2 is YFSETQ. The CDR3 loop spans 15 amino acids. Trimming removed 0 bases at V and 0 bases at J, with 7 bases between. CDR3 sequence (DNA): TGCGCCAGCAGCTTGGTGCCCTTCTCTGGAAACACCATATATTTT. It translates to CASSLVPFSGNTIYF. Based on the CDR3 plus reference TRBV5-1 and TRBJ1-3, the full variable domain is KAGVTQTPRYLIKTRGQQVTLSCSPISGHRSVSWYQQTPGQGLQFLFEYFSETQRNKGNFPGRFSGRQFSNSRSEMNVSTLELGDSALYLCASSLVPFSGNTIYFGEGSWLTVV.

This chain joins TRBV10-3 and TRBJ2-1, with TRBD2 matching 12 bases. The CDR3 covers 17 residues. Germline V gives CDR1 ENHRY, CDR2 SYGVKD. The trim removed 4 bases at V and 1 base at J, leaving 5 bases unmatched. CDR3 sequence (DNA): TGTGCCATCAGTGGGGCTAGCGGGAGGGAGTCCTACAATGAGCAGTTCTTC. Translated: CAISGASGRESYNEQFF.

The chain joins TRBV7-2 to TRBJ2-7; 9 nucleotides match TRBD2. The length of the CDR3 is 14 residues. The V segment lost 5 bases and the J segment 7 bases; nucleotides outside the gene matches: 9. Germline-derived CDR1 and CDR2 are SGHTA and FQGNSA. The CDR3 DNA reads TGTGCCAGCAGCGCTTGGGGACTAGCCCAAGAGCAGTACTTC. Its translation is CASSAWGLAQEQYF. Supplemented by reference TRBV7-2 and TRBJ2-7, the full variable domain reads GAGVSQSPSNKVTEKGKDVELRCDPISGHTALYWYRQSLGQGLEFLIYFQGNSAPDKSGLPSDRFSAERTGGSVSTLTIQRTQQEDSAVYLCASSAWGLAQEQYFGPGTRLTVT.

The chain combines TRBV9 with TRBJ1-6; D remains unclear. Trimming cost V 0 bases and J 10 bases, with 11 bases left between them. CDR3 length equals 14 residues. Germline V gives CDR1 SGDLS, CDR2 YYNGEE. The CDR3 reads CASSVEGSRSPLHF. The CDR3 coding sequence is TGTGCCAGCAGCGTAGAAGGGTCTCGCTCACCCCTCCACTTT. Looking up the rest from reference TRBV9 and TRBJ1-6 gives the full variable domain: DSGVTQTPKHLITATGQRVTLRCSPRSGDLSVYWYQQSLDQGLQFLIQYYNGEERAKGNILERFSAQQFPDLHSELNLSSLELGDSALYFCASSVEGSRSPLHFGNGTRLTVT.

Only a few counts were recorded for this clone. This same CDR3 is encoded by further DNA sequences in the sample. V usage is TRBV7-3 and J usage is TRBJ2-3; no firm D call. The germline CDR1 and CDR2 sequences are SGHTA and FQGTGA. This CDR3 contains 13 residues. V lost 2 bases and J lost 6, with 9 bases in between. CDR3 in amino acids: CASSLRTWDTQYF. CDR3 in DNA: TGTGCCAGCAGCTTACGAACCTGGGATACGCAGTATTTT.

This clone came up once. V gene TRBV30 combines with J gene TRBJ1-4, with unresolved D. Germline V CDR1 and CDR2: GTSNPN, SVGIG (reference sequence). The CDR3 is made up of 13 amino acids. Trimming cost V 0 bases and J 4 bases, with 6 bases left between them. The CDR3 coding sequence is TGTGCCTGGAGTGTACCTTATAATGAAAAACTGTTTTTT. Translation: CAWSVPYNEKLFF.

Regarding this clone: Other DNA variants within this sample encode the same CDR3. The chain is built from TRBV20-1 and TRBJ2-3; D assignment may be TRBD1 or TRBD2 (5 bases each). V was cut by 6 bases and J by 4 bases, with 8 bases left in between. The germline CDR1 and CDR2 sequences are DFQATT and SNEGSKA (reference sequence). The CDR3 extends over 11 amino acids. The CDR3 DNA follows: TGCAGTGCGGGGACCTCAGATACGCAGTATTTT. Protein sequence: CSAGTSDTQYF.

The rearrangement links TRBV24-1 to TRBJ2-1, with D uncertain. Trimming left V 9 bases short and J 8 bases short, with 10 bases between. This CDR3 is built from 11 residues. Germline CDR1 KGHDR, CDR2 SFDVKD. The CDR3 DNA follows: TGTGCCACCGGAAGATTGTATGAGCAGTTCTTC. It specifies CATGRLYEQFF.

Concerning this clone: The same CDR3 can be traced to other DNA sequences in this sample. V usage is TRBV15 and J usage is TRBJ1-4, with 9 bases that match TRBD1. The CDR3 extends over 14 amino acids. With 3 bases clipped from V and 8 bases from J, the junction kept 4 bases outside the gene matches. Germline V CDR1 and CDR2: LNHNV, YYDKDF (reference sequence). The CDR3 reads CATSRDRGIEKLFF. As DNA, the CDR3 is TGTGCCACCAGCAGGGACAGGGGAATCGAAAAACTGTTTTTT.

The chain couples TRBV9 to TRBJ2-1; TRBD2 might be the D (6 bases). The ends were cut back, 0 bases at V and 0 bases at J, with 10 bases in the middle. CDR3 length equals 16 residues. Germline V lookup: CDR1 SGDLS, CDR2 YYNGEE. The CDR3 DNA reads as TGTGCCAGCAGCGTAGCGGGGGATGGCTCCTACAATGAGCAGTTCTTC. This translates into CASSVAGDGSYNEQFF.

With respect to this clone: This sample includes further DNA sequences coding for the same CDR3. The genes are TRBV18 and TRBJ1-1; D is uncertain. The V end was cut by 2 bases, the J end by 0 bases, with 7 bases between. CDR3 length equals 14 residues. The germline CDR1 and CDR2 sequences are KGHSH and LQKENI. DNA of the CDR3: TGTGCCAGCTCACCAACCAGTTTGAACACTGAAGCTTTCTTT. Residues: CASSPTSLNTEAFF.

This chain links TRBV4-2 with TRBJ2-2; 7 positions match TRBD2. The CDR3 extends over 16 amino acids. J gave up 13 bases and V 0 bases, and 14 bases lay outside the gene matches. Germline V gene sequence: CDR1 LGHNA, CDR2 YNFKEQ. CDR3 region: CASSQDGPTASGGLFF. The CDR3 DNA is TGTGCCAGCAGCCAAGATGGTCCGACGGCCTCGGGAGGGCTGTTTTTT.

The V gene is TRBV5-5, the J gene TRBJ2-1, with D perhaps TRBD2 (6 bases). V was clipped by 2 bases and J by 15 bases, with 24 bases between them. The CDR3 totals 15 residues. The germline gives CDR1 SGHKS, CDR2 YYEKEE (reference sequence). The DNA of the CDR3 is TGTGCCAGCAGCTTTGGAGCGGGTGGCTCACCCTCGTCGTTCTTC. It is translated as CASSFGAGGSPSSFF.

The rearrangement uses TRBV18 and TRBJ1-5, with D unresolved. From germline, CDR1 is KGHSH and CDR2 LQKENI. This CDR3 has 12 residues. The V and J ends lost 6 bases and 6 bases respectively, with 9 bases between them. CDR3 protein: CASSSGIQPQHF. Written as DNA, the CDR3 is TGTGCCAGCTCCTCGGGGATTCAGCCCCAGCATTTT.

The CDR3 DNA sequence: TGCAGTGCCATTCGGTCCACTGAAGCTTTCTTT. Amino acid sequence: CSAIRSTEAFF. The chain joins TRBV20-1 to TRBJ1-1; D is unclear. In germline, CDR1 is DFQATT, CDR2 SNEGSKA (reference sequence). The length of the CDR3 is 11 residues. Deletions cut 6 bases from V and 4 bases from J, with 9 bases between.

V and J are TRBV7-9 and TRBJ1-5; TRBD1 agrees at 9 bases. CDR1 and CDR2 (germline): SEHNR, FQNEAQ (reference sequence). V gave up 3 bases and J gave up 6 bases; unmatched junction bases: 3. CDR3 length equals 14 residues. The CDR3 sequence: CASSLGTGLQPQHF. Written as DNA, the CDR3 is TGTGCCAGCAGCTTGGGGACAGGGCTTCAGCCCCAGCATTTT.

This clone has a single count. The chain has TRBV2 and TRBJ1-6; 8 bases agree with TRBD1. Germline CDR1 and CDR2: SNHLY and FYNNEI. Losses at the gene ends were 4 bases for V and 10 bases for J; bases not matched to a gene: 9. CDR3 length: 15 amino acids. CDR3 sequence: CASSVGGQGSSPLHF. The CDR3 coding sequence is TGTGCCAGCAGTGTAGGTGGACAGGGTTCATCACCCCTCCACTTT. The variable domain in full, with the rest retrieved from reference TRBV2 and TRBJ1-6, is EPEVTQTPSHQVTQMGQEVILRCVPISNHLYFYWYRQILGQKVEFLVSFYNNEISEKSEIFDDQFSVERPDGSNFTLKIRSTKLEDSAMYFCASSVGGQGSSPLHFGNGTRLTVT.

This clone came up once. The chain is built from TRBV4-1 and TRBJ1-5; D possibly corresponds to TRBD1 (5 bases). This CDR3 has 17 residues. Trimming cost V 1 base and J 10 bases, with 23 bases left between them. Germline CDR1 MGHRA, CDR2 YSYEKL. The CDR3 DNA reads TGCGCCAGCAGCCAAGTCCTGACCGGGACCGCTGATCGACCCCAGCATTTT. It translates to CASSQVLTGTADRPQHF.

The chain combines TRBV12-3 or TRBV12-4 with TRBJ2-3; TRBD1 might be the D (5 bases). The CDR3 has 13 amino acids. V dropped 6 bases and J dropped 7 bases, with 14 bases sitting between them. In DNA, the CDR3 is TGTGCCAGCAGCCCCAGGGCCCCCTATACGCAGTATTTT. Translation: CASSPRAPYTQYF.

The chain recombines TRBV10-1 with TRBJ2-3; TRBD1 or TRBD2 may be the D gene (6 bases each). V was trimmed by 4 bases and J by 0 bases, leaving 14 bases between them. The CDR3 extends over 16 amino acids. Germline V gene sequence: CDR1 WNHNN, CDR2 SYGVQD (reference sequence). The CDR3 DNA follows: TGCGCCAGCAGTGGAGGAGGGGGAACTAGCACAGATACGCAGTATTTT. Its translation: CASSGGGGTSTDTQYF.

The genes are TRBV9 and TRBJ2-7; D remains ambiguous. This CDR3 is 16 amino acids long. The germline V gene encodes CDR1 SGDLS and CDR2 YYNGEE. Between the trimmed V and J ends, which lost 0 bases and 7 bases, there was a span of 20 bases. CDR3 coding DNA: TGTGCCAGCAGCGTAGCTTTCGGGTTTGGGTCGGGTGAGCAGTACTTC. The encoded protein is CASSVAFGFGSGEQYF. Filled out from reference TRBV9 and TRBJ2-7, the complete variable domain reads DSGVTQTPKHLITATGQRVTLRCSPRSGDLSVYWYQQSLDQGLQFLIQYYNGEERAKGNILERFSAQQFPDLHSELNLSSLELGDSALYFCASSVAFGFGSGEQYFGPGTRLTVT.

The chain carries TRBV7-3 and TRBJ2-1, with D possibly called TRBD1 or TRBD2 (5 bases each). CDR1 and CDR2 (germline): SGHTA, FQGTGA. The CDR3 totals 13 residues. V lost 3 bases and J lost 8, with 11 bases in between. This CDR3 reads CASSFGTPDEQFF. CDR3 in DNA: TGTGCCAGCAGCTTCGGGACCCCCGATGAGCAGTTCTTC.

The V and J genes are TRBV6-5 and TRBJ2-5; 8 bases fit TRBD1. Looked up from germline, CDR1 is MNHEY and CDR2 is SVGAGI. CDR3 size: 15 residues. Germline trimming cut 2 bases from V and 6 bases from J; bases unmatched to any gene: 8. CDR3 loop: CASSYTGQGVKTQYF. DNA for the CDR3: TGTGCCAGCAGTTACACCGGACAGGGAGTAAAGACCCAGTACTTC.

This chain joins TRBV30 and TRBJ1-5, with TRBD1 identical over 11 bases. The CDR3 runs to 17 residues. Looked up from germline, CDR1 is GTSNPN and CDR2 is SVGIG (reference sequence). V trimming: 0 bases; J trimming: 4 bases; junction bases outside the gene matches: 8. The CDR3 DNA sequence: TGTGCCTGGAGTGTCGGGACAGGGGGGATACGGAATCAGCCCCAGCATTTT. Amino acid sequence: CAWSVGTGGIRNQPQHF.

The chain employs TRBV7-2 and TRBJ2-3, with D uncertain. Germline-derived CDR1 and CDR2 are SGHTA and FQGNSA. This CDR3 has 17 amino acids. V was trimmed by 4 bases and J by 2 bases, leaving 19 bases between them. In DNA, the CDR3 is TGTGCCAGCAGCTCTAGGAGCCAGGCCCTCTCCACAGATACGCAGTATTTT. Amino acid sequence: CASSSRSQALSTDTQYF.